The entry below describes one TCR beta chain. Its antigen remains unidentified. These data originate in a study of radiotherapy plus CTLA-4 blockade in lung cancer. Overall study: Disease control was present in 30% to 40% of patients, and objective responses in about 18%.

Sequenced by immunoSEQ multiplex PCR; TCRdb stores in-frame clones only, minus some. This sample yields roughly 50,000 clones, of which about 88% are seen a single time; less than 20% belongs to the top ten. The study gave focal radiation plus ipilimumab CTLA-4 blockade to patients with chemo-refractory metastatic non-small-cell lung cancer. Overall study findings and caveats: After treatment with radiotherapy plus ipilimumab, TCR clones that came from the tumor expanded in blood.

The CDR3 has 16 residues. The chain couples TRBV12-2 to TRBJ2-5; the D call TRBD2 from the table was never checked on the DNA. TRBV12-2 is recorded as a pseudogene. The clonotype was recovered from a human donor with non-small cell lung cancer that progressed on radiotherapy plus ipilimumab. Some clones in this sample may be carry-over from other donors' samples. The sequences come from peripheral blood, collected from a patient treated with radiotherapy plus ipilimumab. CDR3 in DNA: TGTGCAAGTCGCTTCTTAGCGGGGGGGGACAGAGAGACCCAGTACTTC. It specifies CASRFLAGGDRETQYF.